Each of the 8 T cell receptor beta chains below was sequenced from the same sample in a study of blood T cells in healthy people across ages. Together with a sample-barcoded 5' primer, a J-beta primer mix was included in a second PCR lasting about 6 to 11 cycles. One entry per CDR3 protein, called by TCRdb with MiXCR from the 5' RACE reads. This table holds about 730,000 distinct CDR3 sequences, 43% found once. Sample: blood. Receptors originate from an older woman in good health.

The J gene is TRBJ1-4, the V gene TRBV11-2; the match to TRBD1 covers 7 bases. CDR1 and CDR2 (germline): SGHAT, FQNNGV. Unmatched junction bases numbered 9, after V lost 5 bases and J lost 6 bases. CDR3 length equals 15 residues. Written as DNA, the CDR3 is TGTGCCAGCAGCGCATACAGGGGCGGCGATGAAAAACTGTTTTTT. Translated: CASSAYRGGDEKLFF.

Worth noting for this clonotype: This sequence may be a read error, since a much larger clone differs from it by one base. This CDR3 is CASSLAVDRATQYF. The CDR3 DNA is TGTGCCAGCAGTTTGGCGGTAGATCGGGCAACGCAGTATTTT. The rearrangement links TRBV12-3 or TRBV12-4 to TRBJ2-3, with unresolved D. Trimming removed 3 bases from V and 9 bases from J, with 16 bases in between. The CDR3 covers 14 residues.

The genes are TRBV19 and TRBJ2-1; perhaps TRBD1 as D (6 bases). Germline V gives CDR1 LNHDA, CDR2 SQIVND (reference sequence). The CDR3 spans 15 residues. The germline V and J ends were trimmed by 7 bases and 7 bases, with 20 bases remaining between them. The CDR3 sequence is CASTVTDSSRNEQFF. CDR3 sequence (DNA): TGTGCCAGTACTGTTACGGACAGTTCGCGGAATGAGCAGTTCTTC.

This clonotype showed up just a few times. The rearrangement uses TRBV27 and TRBJ2-3; D call uncertain. Trimming removed 6 bases from V and 5 bases from J, with 15 bases in between. CDR3 length: 14 amino acids. From germline, CDR1 is MNHEY and CDR2 SMNVEV (reference sequence). CDR3 coding DNA: TGTGCCAGCAGGAGCGTGGCTACGGGAGATACGCAGTATTTT. Translated: CASRSVATGDTQYF.

This rearrangement joins TRBV20-1 to TRBJ2-7; no firm D call. This CDR3 spans 13 amino acids. Germline V gives CDR1 DFQATT, CDR2 SNEGSKA (reference sequence). V was clipped by 1 base and J by 7 bases, with 14 bases between them. The DNA for the CDR3 is TGCAGTGCTAGAGGCCCTCTGGTGAAGGAGCAGTACTTC. Its translation: CSARGPLVKEQYF.

The chain recombines TRBV7-8 with TRBJ2-1; maybe TRBD2 (7 bases). The V end lost 4 bases, the J end lost 2 bases, and 12 bases lay between the germline ends. This CDR3 has 15 residues. Germline CDR1 and CDR2: SGHVS and FQNEAQ. CDR3 residues: CASSSRGGAYNEQFF. Written as DNA, the CDR3 is TGTGCCAGCAGCTCCCGAGGGGGGGCCTACAATGAGCAGTTCTTC.

V is TRBV3-1 and J is TRBJ2-4; no clear D. From germline, CDR1 is LGHDT and CDR2 YNNKEL (reference sequence). This CDR3 is built from 15 residues. Between the trimmed V and J ends, which lost 2 bases and 0 bases, there was a span of 8 bases. The CDR3 sequence: CASSQQAVAKNIQYF. CDR3 nucleotides: TGTGCCAGCAGCCAACAGGCGGTAGCCAAAAACATTCAGTACTTC.

V and J are TRBV25-1 and TRBJ1-2; a possible D gene is TRBD1 (6 bases). The V and J ends lost 2 bases and 8 bases respectively, with 12 bases between them. Germline V gene data show CDR1 as MGHDK and CDR2 as SYGVNS. The CDR3 spans 13 residues. The CDR3: CASSEPGEWGYTF. CDR3 nucleotides: TGTGCCAGCAGTGAACCAGGGGAGTGGGGCTACACCTTC.